These 5 T cell receptor beta chains originate from one sample sequenced in a study of tumor-infiltrating lymphocytes in primary liver carcinoma. Total RNA amounting to 450 to 500 ng was the source from which TCR beta cDNA was made with a constant-region primer. ARM-PCR was slightly modified, and three nested multiplex PCR rounds with it gave rise to the TCR beta libraries. PCR rounds one and two used TRBV1-TRBV30 forward primers with a C-beta reverse primer for around 11 cycles each. One entry per CDR3 protein, called by TCRdb with MiXCR from the multiplex PCR reads. The data contain about 99,000 distinct CDR3 sequences, around two thirds of them singletons. RNA and DNA were co-extracted from around 20-30 mg of unsorted bulk tissue. Specimen: liver tumor tissue from sampling region 5. Subset here: tumor region T5, tumor centre. The receptors were gathered from a woman aged 55-75 years with primary liver carcinoma and hepatitis B virus infection.

Details on this clonotype: A read error is possible here, since a much larger clone lies one base away. The gene calls are TRBV13 and TRBJ2-7; D possibly corresponds to TRBD2 (6 bases). CDR1 and CDR2 from the germline V gene are PRHDT and FYEKMQ (reference sequence). The CDR3 consists of 14 residues. CDR3 nucleotides: TGTGTCAGCATGAGGCAGGGACTTCGCTACGAGCAGTACTTC. This codes for CVSMRQGLRYEQYF.

The sample holds a few counts of this clonotype. This chain links TRBV5-6 with TRBJ2-7; 9 bases are shared with TRBD2. The V gene's germline CDR1 is SGHDT and CDR2 YYEEEE. This CDR3 is built from 16 residues. Trimming at V came to 7 bases and at J to 3 bases, leaving 14 bases not matched to a gene. DNA of the CDR3: TGTGCCAGCTCAGAGGGAGCGGGAGGAATCTACTACGAGCAGTACTTC. It translates to CASSEGAGGIYYEQYF.

About this clonotype: One end of the junction fails to match germline, which may point to a read error. The chain links TRBV6-1 to TRBJ2-1; no firm D call. The CDR3 consists of 15 residues. Germline V gives CDR1 MNHNS, CDR2 SASEGT. The CDR3 DNA is TGTGCCAGCGGTGAAGAATGGTACTTCATCAATGAACAGTTCTTC. This codes for CASGEEWYFINEQFF.

This clonotype is a singleton in its sample. CDR3 sequence: CASSQTSGSEQYF. The CDR3 coding sequence is TGTGCCAGCAGCCAGACTAGCGGGAGCGAGCAGTACTTC. The chain is built from TRBV11-2 and TRBJ2-7; 12 bases match TRBD2. CDR3 length equals 13 residues. Trimming took 5 bases from V and 6 from J; bases not matched to a gene: 2. Germline lookup yields CDR1 SGHAT and CDR2 FQNNGV. The full variable domain, its missing parts supplied by reference TRBV11-2 and TRBJ2-7, is EAGVAQSPRYKIIEKRQSVAFWCNPISGHATLYWYQQILGQGPKLLIQFQNNGVVDDSQLPKDRFSAERLKGVDSTLKIQPAKLEDSAVYLCASSQTSGSEQYFGPGTRLTVT.

Concerning this clonotype: The conserved closing phenylalanine or tryptophan is absent in this CDR3, likely reflecting a read error. The V and J genes are TRBV29-1 and TRBJ2-5; either TRBD1 or TRBD2 may supply D (5 bases each). V shed 8 bases and J shed 5 bases, with 21 bases lying between them. Germline V lookup: CDR1 SQVTM, CDR2 ANQGSEA. The CDR3 consists of 14 residues. CDR3 sequence reads: CSSARPERGETQYL. The CDR3 DNA reads as TGCAGCTCCGCGAGGCCCGAGAGGGGTGAGACCCAGTACTTA.